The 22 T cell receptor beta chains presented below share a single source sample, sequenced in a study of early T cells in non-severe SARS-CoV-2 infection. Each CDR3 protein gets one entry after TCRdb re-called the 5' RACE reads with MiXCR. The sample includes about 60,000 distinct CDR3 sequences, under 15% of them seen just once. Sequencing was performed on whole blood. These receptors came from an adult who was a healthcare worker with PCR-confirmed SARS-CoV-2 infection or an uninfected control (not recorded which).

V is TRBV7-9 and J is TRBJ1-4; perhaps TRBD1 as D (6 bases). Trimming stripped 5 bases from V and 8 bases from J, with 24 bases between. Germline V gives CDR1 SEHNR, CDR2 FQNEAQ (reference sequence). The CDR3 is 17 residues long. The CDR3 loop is CASSPLRVGGGQEKLFF. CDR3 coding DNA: TGTGCCAGCAGCCCCTTAAGAGTAGGAGGGGGGCAAGAAAAACTGTTTTTT.

The CDR3 DNA reads TGTGCCATCATCCAAGGTGGCGCCTTGAACACTGAAGCTTTCTTT. It codes for CAIIQGGALNTEAFF. The chain employs TRBV28 and TRBJ1-1; D gene uncertain. Trimming pared 10 bases from V and 0 bases from J, leaving 18 bases between. This CDR3 spans 15 amino acids. The germline gives CDR1 MDHEN, CDR2 SYDVKM.

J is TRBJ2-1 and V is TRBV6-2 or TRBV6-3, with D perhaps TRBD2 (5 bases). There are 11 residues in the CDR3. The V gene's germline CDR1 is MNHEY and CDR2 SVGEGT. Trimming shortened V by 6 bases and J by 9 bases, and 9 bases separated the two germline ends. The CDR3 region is CASRWSGEQFF. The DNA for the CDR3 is TGTGCCAGCAGGTGGAGCGGTGAGCAGTTCTTC.

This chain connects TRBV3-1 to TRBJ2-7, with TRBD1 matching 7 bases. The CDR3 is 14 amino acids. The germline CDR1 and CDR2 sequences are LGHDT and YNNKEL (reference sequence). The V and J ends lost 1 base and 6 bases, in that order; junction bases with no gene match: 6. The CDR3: CASSQVARTGEQYF. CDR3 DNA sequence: TGTGCCAGCAGCCAAGTTGCTCGGACAGGCGAGCAGTACTTC.

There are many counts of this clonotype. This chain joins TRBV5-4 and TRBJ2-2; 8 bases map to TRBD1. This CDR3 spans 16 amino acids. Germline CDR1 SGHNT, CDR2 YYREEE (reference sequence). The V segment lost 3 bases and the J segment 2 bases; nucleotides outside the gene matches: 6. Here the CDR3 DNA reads TGTGCCAGCAGCTCTAAAGCAGGGGGCAACACCGGGGAGCTGTTTTTT. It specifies CASSSKAGGNTGELFF.

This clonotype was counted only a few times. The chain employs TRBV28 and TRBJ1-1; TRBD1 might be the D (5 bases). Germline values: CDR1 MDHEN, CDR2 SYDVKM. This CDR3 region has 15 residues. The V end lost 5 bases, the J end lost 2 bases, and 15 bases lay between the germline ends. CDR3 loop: CASSLLGTANTEAFF. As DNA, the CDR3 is TGTGCCAGCAGTCTCCTGGGGACGGCCAACACTGAAGCTTTCTTT.

CDR3 sequence: CASRPQPNTEAFF. For the CDR3, the DNA is TGTGCCAGCAGACCACAGCCGAACACTGAAGCTTTCTTT. V gene TRBV11-2 combines with J gene TRBJ1-1, with D unresolved. Trimming took 6 bases from V and 1 from J, leaving 9 bases between them. The CDR3 loop spans 13 amino acids. CDR1 SGHAT and CDR2 FQNNGV come from the germline V gene.

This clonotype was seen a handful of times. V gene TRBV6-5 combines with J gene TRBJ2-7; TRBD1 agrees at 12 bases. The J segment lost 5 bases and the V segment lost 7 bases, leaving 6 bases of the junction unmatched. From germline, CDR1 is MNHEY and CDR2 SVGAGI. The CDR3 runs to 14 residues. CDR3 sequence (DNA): TGTGCCAGCACCAGGGACAGGGGGCATCACGAGCAGTACTTC. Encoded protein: CASTRDRGHHEQYF.

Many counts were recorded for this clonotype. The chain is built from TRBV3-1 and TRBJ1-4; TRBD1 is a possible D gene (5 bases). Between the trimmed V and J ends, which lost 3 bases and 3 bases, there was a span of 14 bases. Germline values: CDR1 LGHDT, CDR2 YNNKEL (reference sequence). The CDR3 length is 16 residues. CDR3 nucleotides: TGTGCCAGCAGCCAGATGGGCAGGGCGGCTAATGAAAAACTGTTTTTT. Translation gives CASSQMGRAANEKLFF.

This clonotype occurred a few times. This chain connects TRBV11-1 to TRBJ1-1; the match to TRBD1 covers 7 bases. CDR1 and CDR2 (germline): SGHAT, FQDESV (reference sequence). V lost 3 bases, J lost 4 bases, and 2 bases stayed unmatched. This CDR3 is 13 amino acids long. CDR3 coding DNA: TGTGCCAGCAGCTTTACAGGGGCCACTGAAGCTTTCTTT. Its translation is CASSFTGATEAFF.

This CDR3 is CASSTGLTYNEQFF. For the CDR3, the DNA is TGTGCCAGCAGCACGGGCCTTACCTACAATGAGCAGTTCTTC. The V call is TRBV7-9, the J call TRBJ2-1, with D hard to call. CDR3 length equals 14 residues. V was cut by 5 bases and J by 2 bases, with 10 bases left in between. CDR1 is SEHNR and CDR2 is FQNEAQ in the germline V gene (reference sequence).

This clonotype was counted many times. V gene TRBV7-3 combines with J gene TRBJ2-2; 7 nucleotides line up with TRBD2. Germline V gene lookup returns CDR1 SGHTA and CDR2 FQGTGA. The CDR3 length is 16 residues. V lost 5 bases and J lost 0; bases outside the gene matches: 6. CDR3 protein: CASSRTSGTNTGELFF. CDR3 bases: TGTGCCAGCAGCCGCACGAGCGGGACGAACACCGGGGAGCTGTTTTTT.

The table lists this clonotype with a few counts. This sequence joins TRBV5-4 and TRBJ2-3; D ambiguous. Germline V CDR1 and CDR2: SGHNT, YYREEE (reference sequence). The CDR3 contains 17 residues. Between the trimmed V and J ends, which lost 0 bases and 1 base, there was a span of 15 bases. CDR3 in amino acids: CASSLGIGQIGTDTQYF. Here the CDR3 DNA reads TGTGCCAGCAGCTTGGGAATAGGCCAAATCGGCACAGATACGCAGTATTTT.

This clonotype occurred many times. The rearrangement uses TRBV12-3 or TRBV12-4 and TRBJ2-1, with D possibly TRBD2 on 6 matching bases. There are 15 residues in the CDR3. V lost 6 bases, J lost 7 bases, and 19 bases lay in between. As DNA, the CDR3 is TGTGCCAGCAGCCCTGAATGGGAGGCAATTAATGAGCAGTTCTTC. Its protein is CASSPEWEAINEQFF.

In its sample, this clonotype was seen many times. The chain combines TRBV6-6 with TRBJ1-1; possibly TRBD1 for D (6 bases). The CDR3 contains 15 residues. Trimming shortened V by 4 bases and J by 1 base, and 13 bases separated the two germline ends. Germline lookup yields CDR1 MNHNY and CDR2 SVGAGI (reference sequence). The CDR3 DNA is TGTGCCAGCAGTTGGAAGGGGGTTCAGAACACTGAAGCTTTCTTT. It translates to CASSWKGVQNTEAFF.

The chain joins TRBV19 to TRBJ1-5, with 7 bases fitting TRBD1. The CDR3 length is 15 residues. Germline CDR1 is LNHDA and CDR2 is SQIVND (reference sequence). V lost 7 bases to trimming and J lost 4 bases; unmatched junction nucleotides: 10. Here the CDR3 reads CASTDVDRVNQPQHF. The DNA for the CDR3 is TGTGCCAGTACCGACGTTGACAGGGTAAATCAGCCCCAGCATTTT.

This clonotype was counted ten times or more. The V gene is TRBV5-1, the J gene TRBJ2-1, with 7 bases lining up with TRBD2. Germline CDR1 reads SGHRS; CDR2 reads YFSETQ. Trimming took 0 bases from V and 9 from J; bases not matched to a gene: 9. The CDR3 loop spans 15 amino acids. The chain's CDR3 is CASSLVSGTTTEQFF. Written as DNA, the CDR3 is TGCGCCAGCAGCTTGGTCTCCGGGACTACCACTGAGCAGTTCTTC.

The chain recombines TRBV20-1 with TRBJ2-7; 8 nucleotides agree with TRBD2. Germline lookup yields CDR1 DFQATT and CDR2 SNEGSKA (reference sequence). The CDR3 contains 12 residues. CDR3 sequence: CSARAGAYEQYF. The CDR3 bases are TGCAGCGCAAGAGCGGGAGCCTACGAGCAGTACTTC.

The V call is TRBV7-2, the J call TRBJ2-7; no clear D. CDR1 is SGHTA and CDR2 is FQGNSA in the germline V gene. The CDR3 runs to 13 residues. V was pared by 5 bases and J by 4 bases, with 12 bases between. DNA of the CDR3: TGTGCCAGCAGCCCTGACGGATGGTACGAGCAGTACTTC. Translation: CASSPDGWYEQYF. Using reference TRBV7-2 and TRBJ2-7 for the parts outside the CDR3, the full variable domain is GAGVSQSPSNKVTEKGKDVELRCDPISGHTALYWYRQSLGQGLEFLIYFQGNSAPDKSGLPSDRFSAERTGGSVSTLTIQRTQQEDSAVYLCASSPDGWYEQYFGPGTRLTVT.

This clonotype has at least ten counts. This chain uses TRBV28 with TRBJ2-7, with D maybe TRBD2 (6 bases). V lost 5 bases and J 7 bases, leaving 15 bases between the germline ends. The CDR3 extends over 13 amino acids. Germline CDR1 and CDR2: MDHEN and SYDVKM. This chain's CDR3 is CASSRRDSGEQYF. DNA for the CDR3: TGTGCCAGCAGTCGGCGGGACTCCGGAGAGCAGTACTTC.

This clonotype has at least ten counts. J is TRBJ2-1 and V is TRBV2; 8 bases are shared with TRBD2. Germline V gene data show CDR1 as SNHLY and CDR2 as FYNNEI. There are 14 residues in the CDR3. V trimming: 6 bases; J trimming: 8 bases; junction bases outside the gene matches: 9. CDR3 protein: CASRKLGRADEQFF. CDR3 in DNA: TGTGCCAGCAGAAAACTCGGGAGGGCCGATGAGCAGTTCTTC.

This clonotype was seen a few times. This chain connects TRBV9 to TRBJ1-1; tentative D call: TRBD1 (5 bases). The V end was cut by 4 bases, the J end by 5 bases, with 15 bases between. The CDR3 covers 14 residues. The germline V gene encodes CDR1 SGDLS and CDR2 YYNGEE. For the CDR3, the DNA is TGTGCCAGCAGCCCAGTGGGGGAAGCAACTGAAGCTTTCTTT. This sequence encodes CASSPVGEATEAFF.